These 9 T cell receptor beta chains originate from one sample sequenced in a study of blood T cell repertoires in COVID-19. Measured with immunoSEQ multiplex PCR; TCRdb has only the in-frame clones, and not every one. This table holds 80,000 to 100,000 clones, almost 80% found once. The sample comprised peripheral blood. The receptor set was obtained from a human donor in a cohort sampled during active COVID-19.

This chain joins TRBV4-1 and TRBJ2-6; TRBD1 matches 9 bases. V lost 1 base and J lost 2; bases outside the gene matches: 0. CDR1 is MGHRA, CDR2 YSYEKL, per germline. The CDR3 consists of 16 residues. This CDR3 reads CASSQGQGAGANVLTF. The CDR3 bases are TGCGCCAGCAGCCAAGGACAGGGGGCTGGGGCCAACGTCCTGACTTTC.

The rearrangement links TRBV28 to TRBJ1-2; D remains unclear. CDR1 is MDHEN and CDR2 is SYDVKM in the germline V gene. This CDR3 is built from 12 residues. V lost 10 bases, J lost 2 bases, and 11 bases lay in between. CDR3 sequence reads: CATVTANYGYTF. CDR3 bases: TGTGCCACCGTTACAGCCAACTATGGCTACACCTTC.

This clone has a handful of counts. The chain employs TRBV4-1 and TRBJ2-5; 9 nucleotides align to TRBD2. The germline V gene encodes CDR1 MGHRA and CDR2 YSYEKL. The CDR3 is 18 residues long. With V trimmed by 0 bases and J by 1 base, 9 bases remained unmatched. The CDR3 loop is CASSQDSPSGTIQETQYF. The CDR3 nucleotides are TGCGCCAGCAGCCAAGATAGCCCTAGCGGGACCATCCAAGAGACCCAGTACTTC.

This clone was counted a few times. This chain's CDR3 is CASSQGVGETQYF. CDR3 nucleotide sequence: TGTGCCAGCAGCCAGGGGGTGGGGGAGACCCAGTACTTC. The V call is TRBV11-2, the J call TRBJ2-5; TRBD1 matches at 7 bases. CDR1 is SGHAT and CDR2 is FQNNGV in the germline V gene. J lost 5 bases, V lost 5 bases, and 5 bases had no gene match. CDR3 length: 13 residues.

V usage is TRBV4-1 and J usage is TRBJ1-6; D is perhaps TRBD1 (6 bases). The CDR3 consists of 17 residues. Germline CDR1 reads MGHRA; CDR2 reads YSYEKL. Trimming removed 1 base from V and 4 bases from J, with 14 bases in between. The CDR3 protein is CASSQGGTRGYNSPLHF. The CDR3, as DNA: TGCGCCAGCAGCCAAGGGGGGACAAGGGGATATAATTCACCCCTCCACTTT.

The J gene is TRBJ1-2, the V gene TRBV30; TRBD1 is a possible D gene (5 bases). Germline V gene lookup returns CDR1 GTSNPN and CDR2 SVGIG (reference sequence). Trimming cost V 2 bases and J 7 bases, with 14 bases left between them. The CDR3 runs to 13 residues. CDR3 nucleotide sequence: TGTGCCTGGAGTAGAGACAGTTCTGTTGGCTACACCTTC. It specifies CAWSRDSSVGYTF.

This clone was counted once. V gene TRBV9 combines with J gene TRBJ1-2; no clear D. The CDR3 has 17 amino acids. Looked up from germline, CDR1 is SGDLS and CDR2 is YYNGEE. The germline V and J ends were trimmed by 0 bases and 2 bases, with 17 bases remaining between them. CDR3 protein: CASSVDGSVALNYGYTF. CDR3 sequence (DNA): TGTGCCAGCAGCGTAGATGGTTCCGTTGCACTAAACTATGGCTACACCTTC.

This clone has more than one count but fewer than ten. CDR3 DNA: TGTGCCAGCAGCAAACAGGGAAGTTGGGTAGGCAATCAGCCCCAGCATTTT. It is translated as CASSKQGSWVGNQPQHF. This chain links TRBV5-6 with TRBJ1-5; tentatively, D is TRBD1 (6 bases). Trimming removed 4 bases at V and 2 bases at J, with 19 bases between. Looked up from germline, CDR1 is SGHDT and CDR2 is YYEEEE. This CDR3 spans 17 amino acids.

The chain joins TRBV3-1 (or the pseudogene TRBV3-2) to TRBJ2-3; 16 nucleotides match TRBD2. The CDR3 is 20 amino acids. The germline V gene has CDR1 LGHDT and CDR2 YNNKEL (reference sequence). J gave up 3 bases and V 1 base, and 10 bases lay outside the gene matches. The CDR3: CASSQVAGGLAGGPTDTQYF. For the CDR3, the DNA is TGTGCCAGCAGCCAAGTAGCAGGGGGACTAGCGGGAGGGCCGACAGATACGCAGTATTTT.